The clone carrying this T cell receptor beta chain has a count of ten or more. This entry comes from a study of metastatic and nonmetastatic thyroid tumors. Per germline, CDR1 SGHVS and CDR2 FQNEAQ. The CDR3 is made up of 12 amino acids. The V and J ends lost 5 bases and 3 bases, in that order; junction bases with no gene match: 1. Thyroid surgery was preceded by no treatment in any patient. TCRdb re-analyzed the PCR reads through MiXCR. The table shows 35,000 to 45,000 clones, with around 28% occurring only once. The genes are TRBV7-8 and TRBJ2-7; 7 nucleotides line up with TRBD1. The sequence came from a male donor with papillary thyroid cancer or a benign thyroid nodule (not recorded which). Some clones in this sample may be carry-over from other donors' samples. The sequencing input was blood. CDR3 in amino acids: CASSGQDYEQYF. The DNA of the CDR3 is TGTGCCAGCAGCGGACAGGACTACGAGCAGTACTTC.